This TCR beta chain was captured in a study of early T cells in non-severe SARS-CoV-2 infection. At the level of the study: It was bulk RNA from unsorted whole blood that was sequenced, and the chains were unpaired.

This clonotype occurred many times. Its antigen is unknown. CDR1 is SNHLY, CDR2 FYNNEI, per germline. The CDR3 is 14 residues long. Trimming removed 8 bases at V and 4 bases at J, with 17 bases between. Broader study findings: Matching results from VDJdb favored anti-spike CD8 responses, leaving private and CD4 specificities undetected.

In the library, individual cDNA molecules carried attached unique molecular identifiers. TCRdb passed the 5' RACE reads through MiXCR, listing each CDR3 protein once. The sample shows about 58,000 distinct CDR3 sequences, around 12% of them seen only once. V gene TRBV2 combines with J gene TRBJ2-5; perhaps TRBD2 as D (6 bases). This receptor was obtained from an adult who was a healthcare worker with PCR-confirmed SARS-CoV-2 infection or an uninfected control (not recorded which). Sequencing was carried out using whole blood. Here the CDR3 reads CASRGGSVGETQYF. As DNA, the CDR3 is TGTGCCAGCCGAGGAGGGTCGGTAGGAGAGACCCAGTACTTC.